Listed below are T cell receptor beta chains from one sample, sequenced in a study of spatial heterogeneity in lung cancer. TCRdb ran MiXCR on the 5' RACE reads and lists one entry per CDR3 protein. The sample carries 20,000 to 30,000 distinct CDR3 sequences, about 4.4% recorded once. The starting material was PBMCs, obtained at surgery. The receptors shown here come from a male donor with early-stage non-small cell lung cancer. Each CDR3 is given with its conserved first and last residue. Fields, in order: clone size, J gene, V gene, CDR3 protein. Clone size, where shown, is once, few, many, or a class for clones that have expanded.

size: many
J: TRBJ2-7
V: TRBV28
CDR3: CASSFLTPYEQYF

size: many
J: TRBJ1-3
V: TRBV6-2/TRBV6-3
CDR3: CASSRRTDSSGNTIYF

size: many
J: TRBJ1-5
V: TRBV6-1
CDR3: CASSGGFQPQHF

size: many
J: TRBJ2-1
V: TRBV12-3/TRBV12-4
CDR3: CASSSPGLAGYNEQFF

size: many
J: TRBJ1-6
V: TRBV19
CDR3: CASSITGYNSPLHF

size: many
J: TRBJ1-3
V: TRBV9
CDR3: CASSVTDFSGNTIYF

size: few
J: TRBJ2-5
V: TRBV11-3
CDR3: CASSLRSGGLETQYF

size: .
J: TRBJ2-7
V: TRBV27
CDR3: CASNLLLGSHYEQYF

size: many
J: TRBJ1-4
V: TRBV12-3/TRBV12-4
CDR3: CASSFTGRANEKLFF

size: many
J: TRBJ1-2
V: TRBV29-1
CDR3: CSVGYTNYGYTF

size: many
J: TRBJ1-1
V: TRBV15
CDR3: CATSRDRSVTEAFF

size: many
J: TRBJ1-5
V: TRBV6-5
CDR3: CASSYSSQSNQPQHF

size: medium-sized
J: TRBJ2-1
V: TRBV11-1
CDR3: CASSSGGQYNEQFF

size: many
J: TRBJ2-3
V: TRBV18
CDR3: CASSPFERTDTQYF

size: many
J: TRBJ1-5
V: TRBV28
CDR3: CASSFGRGESQPQHF

size: medium-sized
J: TRBJ2-1
V: TRBV5-6
CDR3: CASSLVSVVEFF

size: many
J: TRBJ1-2
V: TRBV5-5
CDR3: CASSQGQGNGYTF

size: many
J: TRBJ1-2
V: TRBV5-4
CDR3: CASSLVGTGGRGYTF

size: many
J: TRBJ1-1
V: TRBV25-1
CDR3: CASINRVGTEAFF

size: many
J: TRBJ1-1
V: TRBV28
CDR3: CASSLNGEAFF

size: many
J: TRBJ2-1
V: TRBV11-3
CDR3: CASSGPAGGEQFF

size: many
J: TRBJ2-7
V: TRBV11-2
CDR3: CASSSGTGSWEQYF

size: many
J: TRBJ2-7
V: TRBV2
CDR3: CASSVPASGPYEQYF

size: medium-sized
J: TRBJ1-5
V: TRBV6-2/TRBV6-3
CDR3: CASSSTAGGAQPQHF

size: .
J: TRBJ2-5
V: TRBV6-1
CDR3: CASSETRQGETQYF

size: many
J: TRBJ2-1
V: TRBV24-1
CDR3: CATSDPGGPNEQFF

size: medium-sized
J: TRBJ2-6
V: TRBV5-4
CDR3: CASSPGGPGANVLTF

size: many
J: TRBJ2-5
V: TRBV5-4
CDR3: CASRTGQGGETQYF

size: many
J: TRBJ1-1
V: TRBV3-1
CDR3: CASSQAGGTTEAFF

size: many
J: TRBJ1-2
V: TRBV6-4
CDR3: CASSAGGGYTF

size: many
J: TRBJ2-7
V: TRBV6-5
CDR3: CASSSRSSSYEQYF

size: many
J: TRBJ1-2
V: TRBV5-1
CDR3: CASSLTGSPYGYTF

size: many
J: TRBJ2-1
V: TRBV3-1
CDR3: CASSQGLADNEQFF

size: many
J: TRBJ2-7
V: TRBV27
CDR3: CASSSMYEQYF

size: few
J: TRBJ1-1
V: TRBV30
CDR3: CAWNPLDRYTEAFF

size: many
J: TRBJ2-5
V: TRBV7-2
CDR3: CASSIRDQETQYF

size: many
J: TRBJ1-1
V: TRBV9
CDR3: CASSVDGNTEAFF

size: medium-sized
J: TRBJ2-6
V: TRBV6-5
CDR3: CASSLAPSGANVLTF